The rows below give T cell receptor beta chains drawn from one sample of a study of shared clonotypes between healthy human individuals. TCRdb keeps only in-frame clones here, not all; method: immunoSEQ multiplex PCR. Of more than 2 million clones listed, just over 90% were seen once; the top ten hold about 1.6%. Sequencing was carried out using naive CD8+ T cells from PBMCs. All receptors come from a young man in good health. Some clones in this sample may be carry-over from other donors' samples. Each CDR3 is given with its conserved first and last residue. The order of the fields is V gene, J gene, clone size, D gene, CDR3 protein, CDR3 DNA. A D gene is named only where the DNA matches it firmly. Clone sizes are given selectively: once, few, many, or a class where the clone is expanded.

V: TRBV7-2
J: TRBJ1-2
size: NA
D: TRBD1
CDR3: CASSSTGRYGYTF
DNA: TGTGCCAGCAGCTCGACAGGGCGCTATGGCTACACCTTC

V: TRBV18
J: TRBJ1-3
size: NA
D: TRBD1
CDR3: CASSPRKGADGNTIYF
DNA: TGTGCCAGCTCACCACGCAAGGGGGCCGATGGAAACACCATATATTTT

V: TRBV27
J: TRBJ1-5
size: NA
D: TRBD1
CDR3: CASSLGTGRNQPQHF
DNA: TGTGCCAGCAGTCTGGGGACAGGGAGGAATCAGCCCCAGCATTTT

V: TRBV6-6
J: TRBJ2-2
size: NA
D: NA
CDR3: CASSYQRGELFF
DNA: TGTGCCAGCAGTTACCAACGCGGGGAGCTGTTTTTT

V: TRBV27
J: TRBJ1-4
size: once
D: NA
CDR3: CASSSLLSATNEKLFF
DNA: TGTGCCAGCAGTTCCCTCCTGTCGGCAACTAATGAAAAACTGTTTTTT

V: TRBV6-6
J: TRBJ1-5
size: NA
D: NA
CDR3: CASRTRGSVRQPQHF
DNA: TGTGCCAGCAGGACCAGGGGAAGCGTCCGTCAGCCCCAGCATTTT

V: TRBV27
J: TRBJ1-5
size: NA
D: TRBD1
CDR3: CASSGTANQPQHF
DNA: TGTGCCAGCAGTGGGACAGCAAATCAGCCCCAGCATTTT

V: TRBV2
J: TRBJ1-4
size: NA
D: NA
CDR3: CASSDWRGVEKLFF
DNA: TGTGCCAGCAGTGACTGGAGGGGAGTTGAAAAACTGTTTTTT

V: TRBV7-9
J: TRBJ2-1
size: NA
D: TRBD2
CDR3: CASSPPTSKIVYEQFF
DNA: TGTGCCAGCAGCCCCCCGACTAGCAAAATCGTCTATGAGCAGTTCTTC

V: TRBV5-8
J: TRBJ2-3
size: NA
D: TRBD1
CDR3: CATNAAGQGTDTQYF
DNA: TGTGCCACCAACGCCGCCGGACAGGGCACAGATACGCAGTATTTT

V: TRBV7-3
J: TRBJ2-1
size: NA
D: TRBD2
CDR3: CASSPDPGGPSYNEQFF
DNA: TGTGCCAGCAGCCCAGACCCGGGAGGGCCCTCCTACAATGAGCAGTTCTTC

V: TRBV6-1
J: TRBJ2-7
size: NA
D: NA
CDR3: CASSDRLDYEQYF
DNA: TGTGCCAGCAGTGACAGACTCGATTACGAGCAGTACTTC

V: TRBV7-6
J: TRBJ2-5
size: NA
D: NA
CDR3: CASSSRQNPETQYF
DNA: TGTGCCAGCAGCTCGCGACAGAACCCAGAGACCCAGTACTTC

V: TRBV4-2
J: TRBJ1-3
size: NA
D: NA
CDR3: CASSQADRLDTIYF
DNA: TGTGCCAGCAGCCAAGCAGACCGGTTGGACACCATATATTTT

V: TRBV10-3
J: TRBJ1-1
size: few
D: NA
CDR3: CAISESEGGTNTEAFF
DNA: TGTGCCATCAGTGAGTCGGAGGGAGGGACGAACACTGAAGCTTTCTTT

V: TRBV27
J: TRBJ1-4
size: NA
D: NA
CDR3: CASSLANPRRSPFNEKLFF
DNA: TGTGCCAGCAGTTTGGCTAACCCCCGGCGGTCTCCCTTTAATGAAAAACTGTTTTTT

V: TRBV27
J: TRBJ1-3
size: NA
D: NA
CDR3: CASSLGSGNTIYF
DNA: TGTGCCAGCAGTTTAGGCTCTGGAAACACCATATATTTT

V: TRBV18
J: TRBJ2-1
size: NA
D: NA
CDR3: CASSPPGNPYEQFF
DNA: TGTGCCAGCTCACCACCCGGGAATCCATATGAGCAGTTCTTC

V: TRBV28
J: TRBJ2-3
size: NA
D: NA
CDR3: CASSFQGVDTQYF
DNA: TGTGCCAGCAGTTTTCAAGGGGTGGATACGCAGTATTTT

V: TRBV4-1
J: TRBJ2-5
size: NA
D: NA
CDR3: CASSQESGGYGLTQYF
DNA: TGCGCCAGCAGCCAAGAAAGTGGCGGGTACGGCCTTACCCAGTACTTC

V: TRBV10-3
J: TRBJ2-3
size: NA
D: NA
CDR3: CAISPSTGKYTQYF
DNA: TGTGCCATCAGTCCTAGTACCGGGAAATATACGCAGTATTTT

V: TRBV5-1
J: TRBJ2-2
size: NA
D: TRBD1
CDR3: CASSPGTGNTKAIGELFF
DNA: TGCGCCAGCAGCCCGGGGACAGGTAACACCAAAGCCATCGGGGAGCTGTTTTTT

V: TRBV9
J: TRBJ2-1
size: NA
D: NA
CDR3: CASNGGGGLYNEQFF
DNA: TGTGCCAGCAACGGTGGCGGAGGGCTCTACAATGAGCAGTTCTTC

V: TRBV27
J: TRBJ1-5
size: NA
D: NA
CDR3: CASSPRTSNQPQHF
DNA: TGTGCCAGCAGTCCCCGAACTAGCAATCAGCCCCAGCATTTT

V: TRBV13
J: TRBJ2-4
size: NA
D: NA
CDR3: CASSPQGGLAKNIQYF
DNA: TGTGCCAGCAGCCCTCAAGGCGGTCTAGCCAAAAACATTCAGTACTTC

V: TRBV7-9
J: TRBJ2-5
size: NA
D: NA
CDR3: CASSPRLTNQETQYF
DNA: TGTGCCAGCAGCCCCAGGCTGACTAACCAAGAGACCCAGTACTTC

V: TRBV7-9
J: TRBJ2-7
size: NA
D: TRBD2
CDR3: CANSLGGTSGRNEQYF
DNA: TGTGCCAACAGCTTAGGAGGAACTAGCGGGAGAAACGAGCAGTACTTC

V: TRBV9
J: TRBJ2-1
size: NA
D: NA
CDR3: CASSVVRDEQFF
DNA: TGTGCCAGCAGCGTAGTTCGGGATGAGCAGTTCTTC

V: TRBV7-9
J: TRBJ1-1
size: few
D: NA
CDR3: CASRVGGDNTEAFF
DNA: TGTGCCAGCAGGGTGGGAGGGGACAACACTGAAGCTTTCTTT

V: TRBV28
J: TRBJ2-5
size: NA
D: TRBD2
CDR3: CASSPPSGRFRLQETQYF
DNA: TGTGCCAGCAGCCCCCCTAGCGGGAGGTTTCGTCTTCAAGAGACCCAGTACTTC

V: TRBV6-5
J: TRBJ2-1
size: NA
D: TRBD2
CDR3: CASSPPGGEAIEQFF
DNA: TGTGCCAGCAGCCCACCGGGAGGGGAGGCTATTGAGCAGTTCTTC

V: TRBV11-2
J: TRBJ1-1
size: few
D: NA
CDR3: CASSQGVPAFF
DNA: TGTGCCAGCAGCCAGGGAGTACCGGCTTTCTTT

V: TRBV27
J: TRBJ2-3
size: NA
D: TRBD1
CDR3: CASSLLPGQGSTDTQYF
DNA: TGTGCCAGCAGTTTGTTGCCGGGACAGGGGAGCACAGATACGCAGTATTTT

V: TRBV7-6
J: TRBJ2-1
size: NA
D: TRBD2
CDR3: CASSIQREKPSYNEQFF
DNA: TGTGCCAGCAGCATCCAGCGGGAGAAGCCCTCCTACAATGAGCAGTTCTTC

V: TRBV28
J: TRBJ1-1
size: NA
D: NA
CDR3: CASSFLGPGNTEAFF
DNA: TGTGCCAGCAGTTTCTTGGGCCCGGGGAACACTGAAGCTTTCTTT

V: TRBV27
J: TRBJ1-5
size: NA
D: NA
CDR3: CASSLWGPYQPQHF
DNA: TGTGCCAGCAGTTTATGGGGGCCCTATCAGCCCCAGCATTTT

V: TRBV27
J: TRBJ2-1
size: NA
D: NA
CDR3: CASSLYPGVGKFF
DNA: TGTGCCAGCAGTTTATACCCGGGTGTTGGAAAGTTCTTC

V: TRBV6-6
J: TRBJ2-1
size: NA
D: NA
CDR3: CASRAVDWEYNEQFF
DNA: TGTGCCAGCAGGGCGGTGGACTGGGAGTACAATGAGCAGTTCTTC

V: TRBV27
J: TRBJ2-3
size: NA
D: NA
CDR3: CASSRTGVIGDTQYF
DNA: TGTGCCAGCAGTCGTACGGGGGTGATAGGGGATACGCAGTATTTT

V: TRBV5-1
J: TRBJ2-1
size: NA
D: NA
CDR3: CASSLITGNSYNEQFF
DNA: TGCGCCAGCAGCCTAATAACAGGGAATTCCTACAATGAGCAGTTCTTC

V: TRBV27
J: TRBJ2-1
size: NA
D: NA
CDR3: CASSPHRQMVGGEQFF
DNA: TGTGCCAGCAGTCCGCACCGACAGATGGTTGGCGGTGAGCAGTTCTTC

V: TRBV10-2
J: TRBJ2-4
size: NA
D: TRBD2
CDR3: CASTGLAGENIQYF
DNA: TGCGCCAGCACGGGACTAGCGGGAGAAAACATTCAGTACTTC

V: TRBV5-4
J: TRBJ2-6
size: NA
D: NA
CDR3: CASSHLTTGANVLTF
DNA: TGTGCCAGCAGCCATCTCACTACTGGGGCCAACGTCCTGACTTTC

V: TRBV2
J: TRBJ2-7
size: NA
D: NA
CDR3: CASSDLLEHYEQYF
DNA: TGTGCCAGCAGTGACTTACTGGAGCACTACGAGCAGTACTTC

V: TRBV4-2
J: TRBJ1-6
size: NA
D: NA
CDR3: CASSQDWGNSPLHF
DNA: TGTGCCAGCAGCCAAGACTGGGGTAATTCACCCCTCCACTTT

V: TRBV27
J: TRBJ2-7
size: NA
D: NA
CDR3: CASSLSVLSSTYEQYF
DNA: TGTGCCAGCAGTTTATCAGTGTTAAGCAGCACCTACGAGCAGTACTTC